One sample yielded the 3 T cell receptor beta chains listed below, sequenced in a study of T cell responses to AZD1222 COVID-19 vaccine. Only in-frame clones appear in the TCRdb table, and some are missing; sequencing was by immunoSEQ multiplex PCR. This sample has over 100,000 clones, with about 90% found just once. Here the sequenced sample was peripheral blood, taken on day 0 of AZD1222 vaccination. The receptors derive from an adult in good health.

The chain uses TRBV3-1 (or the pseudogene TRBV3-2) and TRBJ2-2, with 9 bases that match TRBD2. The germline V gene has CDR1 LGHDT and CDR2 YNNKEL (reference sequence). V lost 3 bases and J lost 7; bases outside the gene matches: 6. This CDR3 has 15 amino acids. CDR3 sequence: CASSHSGTSSGELFF. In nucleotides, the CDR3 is TGTGCCAGCAGCCACTCCGGGACTAGCAGCGGGGAGCTGTTTTTT.

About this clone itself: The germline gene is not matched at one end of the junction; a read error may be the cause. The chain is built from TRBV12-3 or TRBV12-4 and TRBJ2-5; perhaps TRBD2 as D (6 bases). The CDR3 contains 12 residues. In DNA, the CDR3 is TGTGCCAGCAGTTTTCAATGGGCGGGATACGACTTC. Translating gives CASSFQWAGYDF.

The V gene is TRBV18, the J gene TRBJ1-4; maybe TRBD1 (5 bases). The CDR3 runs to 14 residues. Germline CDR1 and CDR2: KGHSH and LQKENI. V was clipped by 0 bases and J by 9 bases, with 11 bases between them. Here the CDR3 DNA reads TGTGCCAGCTCACCACCGGGCAGGGAGAAAAAACTGTTTTTT. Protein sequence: CASSPPGREKKLFF.